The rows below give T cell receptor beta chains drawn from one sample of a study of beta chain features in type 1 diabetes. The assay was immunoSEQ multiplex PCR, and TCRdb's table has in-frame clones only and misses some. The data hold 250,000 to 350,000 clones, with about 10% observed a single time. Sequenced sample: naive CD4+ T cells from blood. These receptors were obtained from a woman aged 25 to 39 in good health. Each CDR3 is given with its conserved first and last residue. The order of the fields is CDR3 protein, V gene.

CASSSQSYNEQFF	TRBV14
CASSFSAGKQYF	TRBV13
CSVGTDSNQPQHF	TRBV29-1
CASSPTTGAYEQYF	TRBV4-3
CAWRDSATNEKLFF	TRBV30
CASSVEPVAGGPSYEQYF	TRBV9
CASSQDQGSRWVYEQYF	TRBV4-2
CASSEQGSNQPQHF	TRBV2
CASSISGTSAYNEQFF	TRBV9
CASSLSGIAKNIQYF	TRBV7-9